The present T cell receptor beta chain was sequenced within a study of cytomegalovirus exposure and HLA in healthy donors. PCR involved 60 Vbeta and 13 Jbeta primers. The table came from immunoSEQ multiplex PCR; TCRdb's copy has only in-frame clones and leaves some out. The top ten clones hold 0.55% to 0.7% of a sample with around 200,000 clones, approximately 80% of them seen once. V lost 0 bases to trimming and J lost 9 bases; unmatched junction nucleotides: 7. The CDR3 has 14 amino acids. CDR1 and CDR2 from the germline V gene are MRHNA and SNTAGT. J is TRBJ1-2 and V is TRBV6-4; 7 bases map to TRBD1. The receptor comes from a woman between 40 and 50 years old in good health and CMV-seronegative. Specimen: PBMCs. This chain's CDR3 is CASSDSAGQTRYTF. CDR3 coding DNA: TGTGCCAGCAGTGACTCGGCGGGACAGACCCGCTACACCTTC.